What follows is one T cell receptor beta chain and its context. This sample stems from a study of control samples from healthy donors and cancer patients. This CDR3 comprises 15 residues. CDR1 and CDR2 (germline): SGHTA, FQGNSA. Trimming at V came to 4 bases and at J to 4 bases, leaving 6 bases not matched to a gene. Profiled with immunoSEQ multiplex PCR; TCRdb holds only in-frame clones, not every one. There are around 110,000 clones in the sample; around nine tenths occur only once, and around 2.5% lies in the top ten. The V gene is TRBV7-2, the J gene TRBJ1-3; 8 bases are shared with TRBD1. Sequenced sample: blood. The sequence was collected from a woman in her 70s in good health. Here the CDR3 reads CASSYRTGNGNTIYF. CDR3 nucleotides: TGTGCCAGCAGCTACCGGACAGGGAACGGAAACACCATATATTTT.